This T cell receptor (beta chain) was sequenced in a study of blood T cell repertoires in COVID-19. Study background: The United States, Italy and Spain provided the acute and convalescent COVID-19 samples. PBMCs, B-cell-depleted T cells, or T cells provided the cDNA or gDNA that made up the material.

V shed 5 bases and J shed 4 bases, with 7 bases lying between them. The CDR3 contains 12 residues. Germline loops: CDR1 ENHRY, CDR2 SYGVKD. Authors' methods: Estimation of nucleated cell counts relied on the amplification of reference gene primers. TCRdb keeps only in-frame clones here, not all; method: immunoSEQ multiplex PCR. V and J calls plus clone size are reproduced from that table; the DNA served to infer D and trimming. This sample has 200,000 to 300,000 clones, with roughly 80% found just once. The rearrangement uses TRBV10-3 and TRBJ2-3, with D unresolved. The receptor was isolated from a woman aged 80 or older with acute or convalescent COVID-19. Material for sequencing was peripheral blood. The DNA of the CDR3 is TGTGCCATCAGTAGACTGGCAGATACGCAGTATTTT. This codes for CAISRLADTQYF.